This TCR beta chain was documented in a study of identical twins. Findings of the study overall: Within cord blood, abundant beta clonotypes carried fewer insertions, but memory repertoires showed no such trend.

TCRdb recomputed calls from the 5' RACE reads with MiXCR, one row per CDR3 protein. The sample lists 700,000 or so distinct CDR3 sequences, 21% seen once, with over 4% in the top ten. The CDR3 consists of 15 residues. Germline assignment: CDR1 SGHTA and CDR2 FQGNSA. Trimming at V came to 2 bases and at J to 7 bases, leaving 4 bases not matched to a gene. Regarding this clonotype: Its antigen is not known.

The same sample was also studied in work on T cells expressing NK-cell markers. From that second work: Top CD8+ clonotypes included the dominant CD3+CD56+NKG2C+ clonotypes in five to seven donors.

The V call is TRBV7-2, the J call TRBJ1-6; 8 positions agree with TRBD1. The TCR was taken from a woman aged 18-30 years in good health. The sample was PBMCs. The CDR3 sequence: CASSLRTGRNSPLHF. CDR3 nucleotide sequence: TGTGCCAGCAGCTTACGGACAGGGAGAAATTCACCCCTCCACTTT.